This TCR beta chain was sequenced for a study of cytomegalovirus exposure and HLA in healthy donors. The CDR3 is made up of 19 amino acids. Trimming pared 2 bases from V and 2 bases from J, leaving 25 bases between. Researchers ran the PCR with 60 Vbeta and 13 Jbeta primers. Only in-frame clones appear in the TCRdb table, and some are missing; sequencing was by immunoSEQ multiplex PCR. The table has approximately 150,000 clones, roughly 79% seen once. Points from the study as a whole: Using a false discovery rate of 0.05, a later analysis showed that about 16,000 TCR beta sequences were associated with HLA alleles. More clonal expansion characterized HLA-associated TCR beta chains than equally common others in a later analysis.

With regard to this clone: Antigen specificity is unknown.

The chain recombines TRBV23-1 with TRBJ2-7; weak D call: TRBD1 (6 bases). TRBV23-1 belongs to the ORF category, with a function that is uncertain. Sequenced material: PBMCs. This receptor was identified in a middle-aged man in good health and CMV-seropositive. The CDR3 protein is CASSQDSVMQDRNPYEQYF. As DNA, the CDR3 is TGCGCCAGCAGTCAAGATTCGGTTATGCAGGACAGAAATCCCTACGAGCAGTACTTC.